The clone carrying this TCR beta chain has a handful of counts. These data are taken from a study of cytomegalovirus exposure and HLA in healthy donors. Whole-study context: HLA-typed donors were the source of around 77 million unique TCRs held in an early data release. Genotyping showed 70% to 90% of 350 to 400 donors falling in the Caucasian-associated ancestry cluster.

The PCR ran on 60 Vbeta and 13 Jbeta primers. TCRdb's table, derived via immunoSEQ multiplex PCR, lists solely in-frame clones and lacks some. The data hold about 200,000 clones, with 70% to 90% observed a single time. This CDR3 has 14 amino acids. V lost 6 bases, J lost 6 bases, and 6 bases stayed unmatched. Germline V gene sequence: CDR1 SNHLY, CDR2 FYNNEI. This cohort consisted of healthy bone marrow donors. The chain has TRBV2 and TRBJ2-7; the match to TRBD2 covers 12 bases. The receptor was isolated from a woman aged 18-29 years in good health and CMV-seronegative. Source material: PBMCs. The CDR3 here is CASRWASGRVEQYF. The CDR3 DNA sequence: TGTGCCAGCAGATGGGCTAGCGGGAGGGTCGAGCAGTACTTC.